The source of this T cell receptor (beta chain) is a study of OX40 agonist ivuxolimab in advanced cancers. Overall study findings and caveats: Some of the lowest clonal expansion was seen in partial responders at 0.1-3.0 mg/kg. Antigen specificity of clonally expanded peripheral T cells was not established.

As regards this clone: The antigen is unknown.

Clones were sequenced by immunoSEQ multiplex PCR, and TCRdb holds only the in-frame ones, with some missing. The table has 70,000 to 95,000 clones, approximately 86% seen once. If patients had autoimmune disease history or systemic immunosuppression, they were excluded. The CDR3 contains 15 residues. CDR1 and CDR2 from the germline V gene are MNHNY and SVGAGI (reference sequence). V lost 2 bases, J lost 3 bases, and 10 bases lay in between. The starting material was CD4+ or CD8+ T cells sorted from blood, obtained in a trial of the OX40 agonist ivuxolimab. This clonotype was obtained from an adult with an advanced solid tumor such as melanoma, head and neck, liver or kidney cancer. V and J are TRBV6-6 and TRBJ2-2, with D possibly being TRBD2 (6 bases). CDR3 in DNA: TGTGCCAGCAGTTACGCGGGGACGTACACCGGGGAGCTGTTTTTT. Translated, it gives CASSYAGTYTGELFF.